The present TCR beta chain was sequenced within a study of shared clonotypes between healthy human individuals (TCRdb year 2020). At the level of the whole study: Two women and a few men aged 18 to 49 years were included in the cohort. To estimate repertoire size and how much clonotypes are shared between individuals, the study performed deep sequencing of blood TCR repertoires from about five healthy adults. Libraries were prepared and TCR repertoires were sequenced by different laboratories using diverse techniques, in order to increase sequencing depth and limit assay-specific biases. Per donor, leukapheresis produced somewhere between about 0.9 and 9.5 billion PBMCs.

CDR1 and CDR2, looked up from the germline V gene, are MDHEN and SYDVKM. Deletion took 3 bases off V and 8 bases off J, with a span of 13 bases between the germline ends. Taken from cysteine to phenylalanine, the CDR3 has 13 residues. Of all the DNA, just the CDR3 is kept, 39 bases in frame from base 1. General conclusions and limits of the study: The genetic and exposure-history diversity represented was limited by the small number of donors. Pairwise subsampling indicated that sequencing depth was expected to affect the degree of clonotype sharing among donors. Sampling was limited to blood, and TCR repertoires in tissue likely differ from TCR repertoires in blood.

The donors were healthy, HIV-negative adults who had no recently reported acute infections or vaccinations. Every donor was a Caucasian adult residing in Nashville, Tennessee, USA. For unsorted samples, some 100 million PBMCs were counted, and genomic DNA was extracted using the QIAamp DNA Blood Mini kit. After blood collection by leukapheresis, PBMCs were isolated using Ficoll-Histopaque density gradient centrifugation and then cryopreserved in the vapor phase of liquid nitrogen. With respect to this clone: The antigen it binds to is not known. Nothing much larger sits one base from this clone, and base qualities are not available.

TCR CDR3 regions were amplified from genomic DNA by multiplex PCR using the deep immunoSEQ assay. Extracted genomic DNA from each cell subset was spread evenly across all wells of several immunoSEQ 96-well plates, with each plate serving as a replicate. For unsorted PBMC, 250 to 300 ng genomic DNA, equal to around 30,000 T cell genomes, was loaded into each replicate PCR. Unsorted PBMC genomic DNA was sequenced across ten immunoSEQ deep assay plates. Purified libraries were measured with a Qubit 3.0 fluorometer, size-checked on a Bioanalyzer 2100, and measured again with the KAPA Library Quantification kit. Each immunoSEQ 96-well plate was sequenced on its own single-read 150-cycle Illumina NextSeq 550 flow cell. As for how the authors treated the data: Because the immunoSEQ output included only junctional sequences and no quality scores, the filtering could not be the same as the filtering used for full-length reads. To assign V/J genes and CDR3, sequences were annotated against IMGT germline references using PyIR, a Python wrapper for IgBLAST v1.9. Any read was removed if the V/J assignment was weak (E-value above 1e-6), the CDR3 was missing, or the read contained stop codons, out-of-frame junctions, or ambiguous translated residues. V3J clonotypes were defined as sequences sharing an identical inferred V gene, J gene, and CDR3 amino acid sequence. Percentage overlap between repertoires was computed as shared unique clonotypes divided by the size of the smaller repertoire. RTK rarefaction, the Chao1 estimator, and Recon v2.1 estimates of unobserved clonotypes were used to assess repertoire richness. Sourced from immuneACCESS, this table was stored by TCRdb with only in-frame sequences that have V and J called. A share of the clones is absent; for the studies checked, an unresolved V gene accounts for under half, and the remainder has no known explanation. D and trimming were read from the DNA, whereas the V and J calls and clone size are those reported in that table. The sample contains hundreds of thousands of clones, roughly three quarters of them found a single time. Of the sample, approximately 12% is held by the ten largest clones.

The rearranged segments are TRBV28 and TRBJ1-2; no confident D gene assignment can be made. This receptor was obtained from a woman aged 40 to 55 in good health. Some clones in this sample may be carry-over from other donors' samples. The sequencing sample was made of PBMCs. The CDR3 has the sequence CASSLGRRYGYTF. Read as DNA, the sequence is TGTGCCAGCAGTTTGGGTCGACGGTACGGCTACACCTTC.